This T cell receptor beta chain was observed in a study of T-cell memory formation after mild COVID-19. Whole-study findings and limits: Within pre-infection memory, some responding clones were found, suggesting cross-reactive memory joined.

TCRdb re-called the 5' RACE reads through MiXCR, storing one row per CDR3 protein. The sample includes roughly 200,000 distinct CDR3 sequences, roughly 17% seen only once; the top ten take roughly 1.9%. This clonotype appeared many times. Its matching antigen is unknown. The receptor was derived from an adult woman who had mild COVID-19 (a few samples of this study predate the infection). Cell type and time point are not known. Material for sequencing was PBMCs or a T cell subset sorted from them (not recorded which).

As DNA, the CDR3 is TGTGCCAGCAGCTTAGTTTTGTTTGTGGAGACCCAGTACTTC. It yields the protein CASSLVLFVETQYF. The chain recombines TRBV7-2 with TRBJ2-5; D is undetermined. The germline gives CDR1 SGHTA, CDR2 FQGNSA. Trimming stripped 1 base from V and 5 bases from J, with 11 bases between. The CDR3 runs 14 residues. Drawing the rest from reference TRBV7-2 and TRBJ2-5, the complete variable domain is GAGVSQSPSNKVTEKGKDVELRCDPISGHTALYWYRQSLGQGLEFLIYFQGNSAPDKSGLPSDRFSAERTGGSVSTLTIQRTQQEDSAVYLCASSLVLFVETQYFGPGTRLLVL.